The 18 T cell receptor beta chains reported below all come from one sample, sequenced in a study of blood T cell repertoires in COVID-19. Clones were read by immunoSEQ multiplex PCR, and TCRdb kept only the in-frame ones, dropping some. Of 250,000 or so clones in the sample, about 83% were seen once. Sequenced: PBMCs or T cells enriched from blood (not recorded which). Receptors were obtained from a woman aged 45-60 years who had recovered from COVID-19.

The chain is built from TRBV19 and TRBJ2-3, with 11 bases identical to TRBD2. Trimming took 4 bases from V and 0 from J; bases not matched to a gene: 3. The length of the CDR3 is 16 residues. CDR1 is LNHDA, CDR2 SQIVND, per germline (reference sequence). The CDR3 nucleotides read TGTGCCAGTAGTACCCGGACTAGCGGGAGCACAGATACGCAGTATTTT. This sequence encodes CASSTRTSGSTDTQYF.

V is TRBV6-5 and J is TRBJ1-1; 7 nucleotides align to TRBD1. V lost 7 bases, J lost 1 base, and 9 bases stayed unmatched. Germline V gene lookup returns CDR1 MNHEY and CDR2 SVGAGI. The CDR3 consists of 15 residues. CDR3 sequence (DNA): TGTGCCAGCACCCCCACGGGACAGAAGAACACTGAAGCTTTCTTT. Translation: CASTPTGQKNTEAFF.

This sequence joins TRBV25-1 and TRBJ2-3, with D tentatively TRBD2 (5 bases). The germline CDR1 and CDR2 sequences are MGHDK and SYGVNS. There are 17 residues in the CDR3. Trimming removed 5 bases at V and 4 bases at J, with 22 bases between. The DNA of the CDR3 is TGTGCCAGCAGTCCCCGGACTCCCCGACGACGGGCAGATACGCAGTATTTT. Translated, it gives CASSPRTPRRRADTQYF.

About this clone itself: Given a much more abundant clone one base away, this may be a read error. The chain couples TRBV6-5 to TRBJ1-2; TRBD1 matches 8 bases. The CDR3 runs to 12 residues. Germline V gives CDR1 MNHEY, CDR2 SVGAGI. Unmatched junction bases numbered 0, after V lost 5 bases and J lost 4 bases. The CDR3 here is CASSTGGYGYTF. CDR3 nucleotide sequence: TGTGCCAGCAGTACAGGGGGCTATGGCTACACCTTC.

The rearrangement joins TRBV25-1 to TRBJ2-1, with 7 bases identical to TRBD2. The CDR3 runs to 14 residues. Germline trimming cut 4 bases from V and 4 bases from J; bases unmatched to any gene: 4. Per the germline V gene, CDR1 is MGHDK and CDR2 is SYGVNS. CDR3 coding DNA: TGTGCCAGCAGTGGCGGGAGCCATTACAATGAGCAGTTCTTC. It encodes CASSGGSHYNEQFF.

The rearrangement links TRBV19 to TRBJ2-5; 9 bases map to TRBD2. The CDR3 runs to 15 residues. Trimming took 6 bases from V and 5 from J; bases not matched to a gene: 10. Germline V gene data show CDR1 as LNHDA and CDR2 as SQIVND (reference sequence). The CDR3 DNA is TGTGCCAGTAGGCCAGCGGCTAGCGGGGTGGAGACCCAGTACTTC. It translates to CASRPAASGVETQYF.

CDR3 DNA sequence: TGTGCCAGCAGCGTCCAGAACTCTGGGGCCAACGTCCTGACTTTC. It yields the protein CASSVQNSGANVLTF. The chain employs TRBV9 and TRBJ2-6; D gene ambiguous. Germline lookup yields CDR1 SGDLS and CDR2 YYNGEE. The CDR3 sequence is 15 residues long. Trimming left V 2 bases short and J 0 bases short, with 6 bases between. Full variable domain (remainder filled in from reference TRBV9 and TRBJ2-6): DSGVTQTPKHLITATGQRVTLRCSPRSGDLSVYWYQQSLDQGLQFLIQYYNGEERAKGNILERFSAQQFPDLHSELNLSSLELGDSALYFCASSVQNSGANVLTFGAGSRLTVL.

This clone has more than one count but fewer than ten. This chain connects TRBV30 to TRBJ1-6; 7 bases are a match to TRBD1. The CDR3 consists of 15 residues. The germline CDR1 and CDR2 sequences are GTSNPN and SVGIG (reference sequence). The CDR3 is CALTGESSYNSPLHF. CDR3 nucleotides: TGTGCGCTCACAGGGGAAAGCTCCTATAATTCACCCCTCCACTTT.

This clone was recorded once. The chain links TRBV6-1 to TRBJ2-1; tentatively, D is TRBD2 (6 bases). The CDR3 loop spans 16 amino acids. Trimming removed 1 base at V and 2 bases at J, with 12 bases between. Germline V gene sequence: CDR1 MNHNS, CDR2 SASEGT. CDR3 DNA sequence: TGTGCCAGCAGTGAAGTCTTGGCGGGGCCCTACAATGAGCAGTTCTTC. As protein: CASSEVLAGPYNEQFF.

J is TRBJ2-1 and V is TRBV11-3, with a possible D match to TRBD2 (6 bases). The CDR3 totals 12 residues. The germline CDR1 and CDR2 sequences are SGHNT and YENEEA. The V and J ends lost 5 bases and 9 bases respectively, with 11 bases between them. The CDR3 sequence: CASSPTGVEQFF. CDR3 bases: TGTGCCAGCAGCCCGACGGGGGTTGAGCAGTTCTTC.

The chain employs TRBV30 and TRBJ1-1; 7 positions match TRBD1. The CDR3 is 13 residues long. With V trimmed by 4 bases and J by 6 bases, 8 bases remained unmatched. Germline-derived CDR1 and CDR2 are GTSNPN and SVGIG (reference sequence). This CDR3 reads CAWTRQGWSEAFF. In nucleotides, the CDR3 is TGTGCCTGGACCCGACAGGGTTGGTCTGAAGCTTTCTTT.

The V and J genes are TRBV27 and TRBJ2-1, with 11 bases that match TRBD2. The trim removed 11 bases at V and 8 bases at J, leaving 11 bases unmatched. Germline loops: CDR1 MNHEY, CDR2 SMNVEV (reference sequence). This CDR3 is 14 amino acids long. The DNA of the CDR3 is TGTGCCTGCCGGGCTAGCGGGGGGTTGTATGAGCAGTTCTTC. The encoded protein is CACRASGGLYEQFF.

This clone was recorded a few times. The rearrangement links TRBV30 to TRBJ1-5, with D uncertain. Trimming removed 2 bases at V and 0 bases at J, with 5 bases between. The V gene's germline CDR1 is GTSNPN and CDR2 SVGIG (reference sequence). CDR3 length: 13 amino acids. The CDR3 coding sequence is TGTGCCTGGAGTCCGTATAGCAATCAGCCCCAGCATTTT. Translation: CAWSPYSNQPQHF.

J is TRBJ1-1 and V is TRBV12-3 or TRBV12-4; D perhaps matches TRBD1 (5 bases). Deletions cut 2 bases from V and 11 bases from J, with 12 bases between. The CDR3 spans 12 residues. As DNA, the CDR3 is TGTGCCAGCAGTTTATTTTCGACAGAGGCTTTCTTT. It encodes CASSLFSTEAFF.

The chain recombines TRBV7-8 with TRBJ1-5, with unresolved D. The CDR3 has 16 residues. V was pared by 5 bases and J by 6 bases, with 20 bases between. Germline V gene lookup returns CDR1 SGHVS and CDR2 FQNEAQ. CDR3 DNA: TGTGCCAGCAGCCCCCGGTGGGTAGCGCCAAGTCAGCCCCAGCATTTT. Protein sequence: CASSPRWVAPSQPQHF.

V usage is TRBV7-9 and J usage is TRBJ2-6, with no clear D. Germline assignment: CDR1 SEHNR and CDR2 FQNEAQ (reference sequence). Trimming took off 5 bases at V and 3 bases at J, with 14 bases between the two ends. The CDR3 totals 16 residues. CDR3 region: CASSPEVRFGANVLTF. As DNA, the CDR3 is TGTGCCAGCAGCCCCGAGGTTAGATTTGGGGCCAACGTCCTGACTTTC. The whole variable domain, filled in from reference TRBV7-9 and TRBJ2-6, reads DTGVSQNPRHKITKRGQNVTFRCDPISEHNRLYWYRQTLGQGPEFLTYFQNEAQLEKSRLLSDRFSAERPKGSFSTLEIQRTEQGDSAMYLCASSPEVRFGANVLTFGAGSRLTVL.

V and J are TRBV19 and TRBJ2-1, with 8 bases lining up with TRBD2. J was trimmed by 5 bases and V by 3 bases; bases with no gene match: 6. The CDR3 covers 15 residues. Germline V gene lookup returns CDR1 LNHDA and CDR2 SQIVND (reference sequence). Written as DNA, the CDR3 is TGTGCCAGTAGTATTCAAGGACTAGCCCACAATGAGCAGTTCTTC. This codes for CASSIQGLAHNEQFF.

The chain has TRBV4-3 and TRBJ1-6, with 7 bases matching TRBD1. Trimming took 1 base from V and 7 from J; bases not matched to a gene: 4. Germline V gene lookup returns CDR1 LGHNA and CDR2 YSLEER. The CDR3 totals 15 residues. DNA of the CDR3: TGCGCCAGCAGCCAAGCTAGGGGACAGAATTCACCCCTCCACTTT. Amino acids: CASSQARGQNSPLHF.